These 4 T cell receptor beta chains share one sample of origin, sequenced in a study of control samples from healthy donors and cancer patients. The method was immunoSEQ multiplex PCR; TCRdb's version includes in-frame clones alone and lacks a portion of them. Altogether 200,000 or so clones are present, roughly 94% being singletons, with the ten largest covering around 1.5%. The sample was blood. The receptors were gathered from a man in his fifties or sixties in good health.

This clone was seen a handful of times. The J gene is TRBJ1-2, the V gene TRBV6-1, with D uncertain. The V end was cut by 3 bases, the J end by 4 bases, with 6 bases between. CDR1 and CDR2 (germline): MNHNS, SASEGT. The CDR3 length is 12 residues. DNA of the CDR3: TGTGCCAGCAGTGACACTCTCTATGGCTACACCTTC. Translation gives CASSDTLYGYTF.

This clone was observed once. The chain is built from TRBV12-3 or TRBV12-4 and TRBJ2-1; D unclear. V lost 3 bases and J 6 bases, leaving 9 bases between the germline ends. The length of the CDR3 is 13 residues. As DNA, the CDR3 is TGTGCCAGCAGTTTTCGGCACCTCAATGAGCAGTTCTTC. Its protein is CASSFRHLNEQFF.

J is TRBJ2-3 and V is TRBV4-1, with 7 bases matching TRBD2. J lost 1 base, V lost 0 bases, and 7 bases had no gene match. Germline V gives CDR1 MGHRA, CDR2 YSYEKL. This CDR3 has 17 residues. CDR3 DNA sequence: TGCGCCAGCAGCCAAGATCTTTGGGGGGGAGGCACAGATACGCAGTATTTT. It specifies CASSQDLWGGGTDTQYF.

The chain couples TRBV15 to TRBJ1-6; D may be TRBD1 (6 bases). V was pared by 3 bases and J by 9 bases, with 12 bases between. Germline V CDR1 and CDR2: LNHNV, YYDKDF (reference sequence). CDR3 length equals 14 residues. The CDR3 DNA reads TGTGCCACCAGCAGGGAACAGGGTATTTCACCCCTCCACTTT. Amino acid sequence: CATSREQGISPLHF.